One and the same sample provided the 8 T cell receptor beta chains below, sequenced in a study of tissue T cells after allogeneic stem cell transplantation. Sample time point: mouse harvest day 14 after allogeneic transplant. Tail vein injection delivered 10^7 T-cell-depleted bone marrow cells and 10^6 splenic CD5+ T cells. The data were produced by immunoSEQ multiplex PCR, yet TCRdb's version contains in-frame clones alone and is incomplete. The sample lists roughly 8,200 clones, more than 35% occurring once. Sequenced sample: skin. The source of these receptors is a female BALB/c mouse given C57BL/6 T cells with graft-versus-host disease after an allogeneic hematopoietic cell transplant.

In regard to this clone: Genes here carry mouse names. The CDR3 extends 1 residue past the end of the read, so its final part is completed from the germline J gene. The chain links TRBV13-1 to TRBJ2-2; no definite D call. CDR3 length: 13 residues. V lost 4 bases and J 0 bases, leaving 4 bases between the germline ends. From germline, CDR1 is NSHNY and CDR2 SYGAGN. The chain's CDR3 is CASSYTNTGQLYF. The sequenced CDR3 bases are TGTGCCAGCAGTTACACAAACACCGGGCAGCTCTAC.

This clone is categorized as medium-sized (0.01 to 0.1%). Mouse gene names apply. Read coverage stops 1 residue before the CDR3 terminus; the germline J gene supplies the remainder. The chain combines TRBV23 with TRBJ2-7; the table's D call TRBD1 went unverified against the DNA. CDR3 size: 12 residues. CDR1 and CDR2 from the germline V gene are KGHTA and FQNQQP. CDR3 bases read: TGCTCCAGCAGTCAATCAGGGGAAGAACAGTAC. Translation gives CSSSQSGEEQY. The complete CDR3 protein is CSSSQSGEEQYF.

Details on this clone: Genes and germline are mouse. Read coverage stops 1 residue before the CDR3 terminus; the germline J gene supplies the remainder. The chain couples TRBV26 to TRBJ2-4, with D uncertain. The CDR3 sequence is 13 residues long. Trimming took 2 bases from V and 0 from J, leaving 3 bases between them. CDR1 and CDR2 from the germline V gene are KGHPV and FQNQEV (reference sequence). Partial CDR3 DNA: TGTGCCAGCAGTCTGCTTAGTCAAAACACCTTGTAC. It translates to CASSLLSQNTLY. The CDR3 in its entirety is CASSLLSQNTLYF. The whole variable domain, remainder taken from reference TRBV26 and TRBJ2-4, is NSKVIQTPRYLVKGQGQKAKMRCIPEKGHPVVFWYQQNKNNEFKFLINFQNQEVLQQIDMTEKRFSAECPSNSPCSLEIQSSEAGDSALYLCASSLLSQNTLYFGAGTRLSVL.

This clone was counted between two and nine times. Here the gene names and germline are mouse. The CDR3 end is not reached by the read, which stops 1 residue before it; the germline J gene fills it in. V gene TRBV26 combines with J gene TRBJ2-1, with D uncertain. Deletions cut 2 bases from V and 5 bases from J, with 7 bases between. The CDR3 length is 13 residues. CDR1 and CDR2 (germline): KGHPV, FQNQEV (reference sequence). CDR3 residues: CASSLVGDAEQFF. Incomplete CDR3 DNA: TGTGCCAGCAGTCTGGTGGGTGATGCTGAGCAGTTC.

As concerns this clone: Mouse gene names apply. The sequenced CDR3 bases are TGCTCCAGCAGTCAGTCGGACTATGAACAGTAC. Its translation is CSSSQSDYEQY. The full CDR3 protein is CSSSQSDYEQYF. V gene TRBV23 combines with J gene TRBJ2-7. The read terminates 1 residue ahead of where the CDR3 ends, so the germline J gene completes it. The CDR3 contains 12 residues. In germline, CDR1 is KGHTA, CDR2 FQNQQP. Filled out from reference TRBV23 and TRBJ2-7, the complete variable domain reads DAAVTQKPRYLIKMKGQEAEMKCIPEKGHTAVFWYQQKQSKELKFLIYFQNQQPLDQIDMVKERFSAVCPSSSLCSLGIRTCEAEDSALYLCSSSQSDYEQYFGPGTRLTVL.

Relative to its sample, this clone is medium-sized. The genes are named according to mouse. The read terminates 1 residue ahead of where the CDR3 ends, so the germline J gene completes it. Distinct nucleotide sequences in the sample also encode this CDR3. The chain recombines TRBV26 with TRBJ2-7, with 7 bases matching TRBD1. Germline V gene lookup returns CDR1 KGHPV and CDR2 FQNQEV (reference sequence). After removal of 3 bases from V and 4 bases from J, the junction contained 3 bases not matched to a gene. The CDR3 has 13 amino acids. CDR3 protein: CASSLLGQYEQYF. The covered CDR3 bases are TGTGCCAGCAGTCTCCTGGGACAGTATGAACAGTAC.

Concerning this clone: The gene names here belong to mouse. The CDR3 is cut off 1 residue early in the read; its end comes from the germline J gene. This rearrangement joins TRBV15 to TRBJ2-1; D unclear. V shed 3 bases and J shed 4 bases, with 7 bases lying between them. CDR1 is SGHND, CDR2 FRSKSL, per germline. The CDR3 is made up of 13 amino acids. CDR3 amino acids: CASSFTVYAEQFF. The sequenced part of the CDR3 DNA is TGTGCCAGCAGTTTCACAGTTTATGCTGAGCAGTTC. Full variable domain (remainder filled in from reference TRBV15 and TRBJ2-1): DAGVTQTPRHEVAEKGQTIILKCEPVSGHNDLFWYRQTKIQGLELLSYFRSKSLMEDGGAFKDRFKAEMLNSSFSTLKIQPTEPKDSAVYLCASSFTVYAEQFFGPGTRLTVL.

This clone has just a few counts. These gene names are mouse names. The read terminates 1 residue ahead of where the CDR3 ends, so the germline J gene completes it. The chain recombines TRBV26 with TRBJ1-1; D not resolved. Deletions cut 4 bases from V and 3 bases from J, with 9 bases between. The CDR3 is made up of 13 amino acids. CDR1 is KGHPV, CDR2 FQNQEV, per germline (reference sequence). CDR3 sequence reads: CASSQRTDTEVFF. CDR3 DNA, as far as it was read: TGTGCCAGCAGTCAGCGGACGGACACAGAAGTCTTC. The entire variable domain, with the rest obtained from reference TRBV26 and TRBJ1-1, is as follows: NSKVIQTPRYLVKGQGQKAKMRCIPEKGHPVVFWYQQNKNNEFKFLINFQNQEVLQQIDMTEKRFSAECPSNSPCSLEIQSSEAGDSALYLCASSQRTDTEVFFGKGTRLTVV.